The T cell receptor beta chain described here comes from a study of CD8+CD57+ T cells in acquired aplastic anemia. This clonotype was observed a few times. A junction boundary mismatches the germline segment, possibly from a read error. The TCR beta profiling, which covered VDJ combination and CDR3 sequence, was carried out using genomic DNA as the template. MiXCR, applied by TCRdb to the reads, yields one record per CDR3 protein. This sample carries about 120,000 distinct CDR3 sequences, about 40% of them seen once, and the ten largest clones take 2.6%. CD8+CD57+ cell expansion had been shown by flow cytometry in patients chosen for sequencing. Germline-derived CDR1 and CDR2 are LGHDT and YNNKEL (reference sequence). There are 14 residues in the CDR3.

The V call is TRBV3-1, the J call TRBJ1-1; unclear D gene. The clonotype originates from a human donor with aplastic anemia. Specimen: sorted CD4+, CD8+, or CD8+CD57+ T cells (not recorded which) from PBMCs. Here the CDR3 reads CSSSQRTLNTEAFF. The CDR3 nucleotides read TGTTCCAGCAGCCAAAGGACTCTGAACACTGAAGCTTTCTTT.